One and the same sample provided the 11 T cell receptor beta chains below, sequenced in a study of CD8 T cells in Susac syndrome. Random hexamers were used to reverse transcribe an amount of roughly 0.5 to 1 ug RNA. TCRdb recomputed calls from the immunoSEQ multiplex PCR reads with MiXCR, one row per CDR3 protein. The data hold roughly 140,000 distinct CDR3 sequences, with approximately 95% observed a single time. The specimen was CD4+ T cells from PBMCs. The source is a human donor with Susac syndrome.

This chain links TRBV5-1 with TRBJ2-7, with 8 bases that match TRBD2. CDR1 is SGHRS, CDR2 YFSETQ, per germline. Losses at the gene ends were 0 bases for V and 0 bases for J; bases not matched to a gene: 8. CDR3 size: 17 residues. For the CDR3, the DNA is TGCGCCAGCAGCTTGGCGGTGGGAGCGGGAGACTCCTACGAGCAGTACTTC. Translation: CASSLAVGAGDSYEQYF.

V is TRBV27 and J is TRBJ2-1, with D perhaps TRBD2 (5 bases). Germline V lookup: CDR1 MNHEY, CDR2 SMNVEV (reference sequence). This CDR3 comprises 15 residues. The V end lost 4 bases, the J end lost 3 bases, and 13 bases lay between the germline ends. CDR3 region: CASSSKRTLYNEQFF. CDR3 coding DNA: TGTGCCAGCAGTTCGAAGCGGACCCTCTACAATGAGCAGTTCTTC.

The J gene is TRBJ2-3, the V gene TRBV11-2; D uncertain. CDR1 SGHAT and CDR2 FQNNGV come from the germline V gene. CDR3 length equals 12 residues. Trimming cost V 5 bases and J 8 bases, with 11 bases left between them. The CDR3 is CASSRPVGTQYF. CDR3 nucleotides: TGTGCCAGCAGCCGCCCGGTGGGTACGCAGTATTTT.

The chain is built from TRBV5-6 and TRBJ2-4, with D tentatively TRBD2 (7 bases). Germline loops: CDR1 SGHDT, CDR2 YYEEEE. The V and J ends lost 7 bases and 0 bases respectively, with 17 bases between them. The CDR3 spans 16 residues. The CDR3 loop is CASSLGGLLAKNIQYF. The DNA for the CDR3 is TGTGCCAGCTCCCTCGGGGGGCTACTAGCCAAAAACATTCAGTACTTC.

This rearrangement joins TRBV20-1 to TRBJ1-2, with 8 nucleotides matching TRBD1. The CDR3 runs 14 residues. After removal of 6 bases from V and 0 bases from J, the junction contained 6 bases not matched to a gene. The germline V gene encodes CDR1 DFQATT and CDR2 SNEGSKA (reference sequence). The CDR3 nucleotides read TGCAGTGCACCCGGGACAGGTTCTAACTATGGCTACACCTTC. It yields the protein CSAPGTGSNYGYTF.

This sequence joins TRBV4-1 and TRBJ1-2; D is unclear. V shed 0 bases and J shed 0 bases, with 5 bases lying between them. The CDR3 contains 14 residues. CDR1 MGHRA and CDR2 YSYEKL come from the germline V gene. CDR3 in amino acids: CASSQDTANYGYTF. Here the CDR3 DNA reads TGCGCCAGCAGCCAAGACACGGCTAACTATGGCTACACCTTC.

Details on this clonotype: One junction end disagrees with the germline gene, perhaps due to a read error. In nucleotides, the CDR3 is TGCAGTGGGGCGGGAGGACAGGGCACCGGGGATCTGTTTTTT. Translated: CSGAGGQGTGDLFF. The rearrangement links TRBV20-1 to TRBJ2-2, with D tentatively TRBD1 or TRBD2 (8 bases each). From germline, CDR1 is DFQATT and CDR2 SNEGSKA (reference sequence). The CDR3 runs to 14 residues.

This chain links TRBV5-1 with TRBJ2-5; 7 nucleotides match TRBD2. Trimming took 5 bases from V and 5 from J; bases not matched to a gene: 6. There are 13 residues in the CDR3. Germline CDR1 is SGHRS and CDR2 is YFSETQ. The chain's CDR3 is CASRRDYRETQYF. CDR3 sequence (DNA): TGCGCCAGCAGGCGGGACTACCGGGAGACCCAGTACTTC.

This clonotype was detected once. The chain couples TRBV20-1 to TRBJ2-1, with TRBD2 matching over 8 bases. This CDR3 has 15 residues. Unmatched junction bases numbered 9, after V lost 3 bases and J lost 5 bases. Germline V gene data show CDR1 as DFQATT and CDR2 as SNEGSKA (reference sequence). The CDR3 sequence is CSASQSSGLHNEQFF. In DNA form, the CDR3 reads TGCAGTGCTAGTCAATCTAGCGGGCTCCACAATGAGCAGTTCTTC.

The chain recombines TRBV6-6 with TRBJ1-1; D not resolved. This CDR3 has 15 amino acids. Germline values: CDR1 MNHNY, CDR2 SVGAGI (reference sequence). V lost 2 bases and J lost 1, with 11 bases in between. The CDR3 loop is CASSYLLVKNTEAFF. CDR3 in DNA: TGTGCCAGCAGTTACCTCTTGGTAAAGAACACTGAAGCTTTCTTT.

This sequence joins TRBV3-1 and TRBJ2-5; TRBD2 matches at 10 bases. V trimming: 2 bases; J trimming: 2 bases; junction bases outside the gene matches: 8. The CDR3 spans 17 residues. Germline lookup yields CDR1 LGHDT and CDR2 YNNKEL (reference sequence). CDR3 region: CASSQPSGRALQETQYF. Here the CDR3 DNA reads TGTGCCAGCAGCCAACCTAGCGGGAGAGCACTACAAGAGACCCAGTACTTC.